The 10 T cell receptor beta chains below come from one sample, sequenced in a study of blood T cell repertoires in COVID-19. Sequencing used immunoSEQ multiplex PCR; TCRdb keeps in-frame clones, though not all of them. In the table there are approximately 350,000 clones, more than 80% of which are singletons. The sample was PBMCs or T cells enriched from blood (not recorded which). These receptors were obtained from a man younger than 30 who had recovered from COVID-19.

V usage is TRBV13 and J usage is TRBJ1-4; tentative D call: TRBD1 (5 bases). Germline CDR1 is PRHDT and CDR2 is FYEKMQ (reference sequence). This CDR3 comprises 15 residues. V lost 5 bases to trimming and J lost 5 bases, with 15 bases between them. CDR3 residues: CASSHRSDTNEKLFF. DNA for the CDR3: TGTGCCAGCAGCCATCGGTCGGACACCAATGAAAAACTGTTTTTT.

This rearrangement joins TRBV18 to TRBJ1-5, with D possibly TRBD1 on 5 matching bases. V was pared by 2 bases and J by 4 bases, with 9 bases between. From germline, CDR1 is KGHSH and CDR2 LQKENI. This CDR3 contains 14 residues. CDR3 nucleotide sequence: TGTGCCAGCTCACCAATAGACAGAAATCAGCCCCAGCATTTT. Translation gives CASSPIDRNQPQHF.

V is TRBV15 and J is TRBJ2-3; 7 bases line up with TRBD2. From germline, CDR1 is LNHNV and CDR2 YYDKDF (reference sequence). The CDR3 sequence is 19 residues long. The V gene end was trimmed by 0 bases and the J gene end by 0 bases; junction bases not matched to a gene: 12. This CDR3 is CATSRDPAGAGTSTDTQYF. The CDR3 DNA is TGTGCCACCAGCAGAGATCCCGCGGGAGCGGGGACTAGCACAGATACGCAGTATTTT.

The V gene is TRBV10-3, the J gene TRBJ2-1; 7 bases align to TRBD1. This CDR3 comprises 14 residues. CDR1 is ENHRY, CDR2 SYGVKD, per germline. With V trimmed by 10 bases and J by 0 bases, 6 bases remained unmatched. CDR3 sequence: CATNRGDSYNEQFF. The CDR3 DNA follows: TGTGCCACCAACAGGGGAGACTCCTACAATGAGCAGTTCTTC.

The rearrangement uses TRBV28 and TRBJ2-7, with D perhaps matching TRBD1 (5 bases). CDR1 and CDR2 from the germline V gene are MDHEN and SYDVKM. With 2 bases removed from V and 2 bases from J, the gap between germline ends came to 19 bases. This CDR3 is built from 17 residues. The CDR3, as DNA: TGTGCCAGCAGTTTACAGGGTCCGGGTTTCGGAGCCTACGAGCAGTACTTC. It translates to CASSLQGPGFGAYEQYF.

This clone was seen more than once but under ten times. The chain joins TRBV19 to TRBJ1-5; D is unclear. The germline V gene has CDR1 LNHDA and CDR2 SQIVND (reference sequence). The CDR3 is 14 amino acids. Trimming took off 3 bases at V and 4 bases at J, with 10 bases between the two ends. The CDR3 region is CASSIARGNQPQHF. In DNA, the CDR3 is TGTGCCAGTAGTATCGCCCGCGGGAATCAGCCCCAGCATTTT.

The chain carries TRBV4-3 and TRBJ2-7; D call uncertain. Germline CDR1 and CDR2: LGHNA and YSLEER. This CDR3 comprises 14 residues. V was cut by 1 base and J by 2 bases, with 9 bases left in between. The CDR3 spells CASSQGHRTYEQYF. The CDR3 DNA reads TGCGCCAGCAGCCAAGGCCACAGAACCTACGAGCAGTACTTC.

The gene calls are TRBV2 and TRBJ1-6; D is perhaps TRBD1 (5 bases). The CDR3 has 18 amino acids. Trimming removed 4 bases from V and 9 bases from J, with 25 bases in between. Germline V gene data show CDR1 as SNHLY and CDR2 as FYNNEI. As DNA, the CDR3 is TGTGCCAGCAGTGCGAATATCGGGGGAGCAGGTCAGAGTTCACCCCTCCACTTT. Residues: CASSANIGGAGQSSPLHF.

The CDR3 nucleotides read TGTGCCAGCAGCCCCGCGGGCTCTGGGGCCAACGTCCTGACTTTC. Its protein is CASSPAGSGANVLTF. The rearrangement links TRBV6-2 or TRBV6-3 to TRBJ2-6; perhaps TRBD2 as D (5 bases). Germline V gives CDR1 MNHEY, CDR2 SVGEGT. The CDR3 has 15 amino acids. The germline V and J ends were trimmed by 6 bases and 0 bases, with 9 bases remaining between them.

The rearrangement uses TRBV10-3 and TRBJ1-1; D is uncertain. The length of the CDR3 is 11 residues. Between the trimmed V and J ends, which lost 6 bases and 6 bases, there was a span of 8 bases. Per germline, CDR1 ENHRY and CDR2 SYGVKD. CDR3 DNA sequence: TGTGCCATCAGGACCCGGGCTGAAGCTTTCTTT. Its protein is CAIRTRAEAFF.